This T cell receptor (beta chain) emerged from a study of blood T cell repertoires in COVID-19. The data were produced by immunoSEQ multiplex PCR, yet TCRdb's version contains in-frame clones alone and is incomplete. Of 84,000 or so clones listed, about four fifths were seen once; the top ten hold 6.3%. The V and J ends lost 2 bases and 6 bases respectively, with 13 bases between them. The CDR3 spans 15 residues. From germline, CDR1 is SEHNR and CDR2 FQNEAQ (reference sequence). Sequences were obtained from peripheral blood. The rearrangement uses TRBV7-9 and TRBJ1-4; the D gene is possibly TRBD1 (6 bases). The sequence was collected from a man aged 65-85 years with COVID-19, enrolled during active disease. CDR3 residues: CASSLIGTTDEKLFF. CDR3 DNA sequence: TGTGCCAGCAGCTTAATCGGGACAACGGATGAAAAACTGTTTTTT.